This T cell receptor beta chain was captured by sequencing in a study of tumor and adjacent non-tumor tissue in lung cancer. The CDR3 has 11 amino acids. Germline V gene sequence: CDR1 SGHAT, CDR2 FQNNGV. The template was RNA from unsorted bulk tissue. The library came from three nested PCR rounds adapted from ARM-PCR protocols. Using its own MiXCR run on the multiplex PCR reads, TCRdb lists one record per CDR3 protein. The sample lists about 200,000 distinct CDR3 sequences, 71% seen once, with 20% to 25% in the top ten. Sample: lung tumor tissue. This chain connects TRBV11-2 to TRBJ2-1; D uncertain. This TCR derives from a man aged 55-75 years with non-small cell lung cancer. CDR3: CGSSFSYEQFF. The DNA for the CDR3 is TGTGGCAGTAGCTTTTCCTATGAGCAGTTCTTC.